The 15 T cell receptor beta chains reported below all come from one sample, sequenced in a study of shared clonotypes between healthy human individuals. Naive CD8 isolation took CD45RO-negative cells positively selected for CCR7 and excluded terminally differentiated effector memory CD45RA+ cells. The method was immunoSEQ multiplex PCR; TCRdb's version includes in-frame clones alone and lacks a portion of them. The table includes about 2,100,000 clones, under 95% detected once. Sequencing was carried out using naive CD8+ T cells from PBMCs. The receptors here all came from a man younger than 30 in good health. Some clones in this sample may be carry-over from other donors' samples.

This sequence joins TRBV7-9 and TRBJ2-7; 8 bases are a match to TRBD2. This CDR3 region has 17 residues. Germline-derived CDR1 and CDR2 are SEHNR and FQNEAQ (reference sequence). The ends lost 5 bases at V and 1 base at J; junction bases unmatched: 13. CDR3 in amino acids: CASSPTLVGLASYEQYF. CDR3 in DNA: TGTGCCAGCAGCCCCACCTTGGTTGGACTAGCTTCCTACGAGCAGTACTTC. Full variable domain (outside the CDR3, taken from reference TRBV7-9 and TRBJ2-7): DTGVSQNPRHKITKRGQNVTFRCDPISEHNRLYWYRQTLGQGPEFLTYFQNEAQLEKSRLLSDRFSAERPKGSFSTLEIQRTEQGDSAMYLCASSPTLVGLASYEQYFGPGTRLTVT.

On this clone: The sample carries other DNA sequences with the same CDR3. The chain employs TRBV11-2 and TRBJ2-7; weak D call: TRBD1 (5 bases). Per the germline V gene, CDR1 is SGHAT and CDR2 is FQNNGV. CDR3 length: 13 residues. The ends were cut back, 1 base at V and 2 bases at J, with 6 bases in the middle. The CDR3 DNA is TGTGCCAGCAGCTTAGCCAGGGCCTACGAGCAGTACTTC. Translating it yields CASSLARAYEQYF.

As to this clone: Distinct nucleotide sequences in the sample also encode this CDR3. The chain joins TRBV4-1 to TRBJ2-7, with no clear D. Trimming pared 2 bases from V and 2 bases from J, leaving 7 bases between. The CDR3 covers 13 residues. Germline V CDR1 and CDR2: MGHRA, YSYEKL. The CDR3 coding sequence is TGCGCCAGCAGCCAATCCATCACCTACGAGCAGTACTTC. Residues: CASSQSITYEQYF.

The rearrangement joins TRBV4-2 to TRBJ2-7; D not resolved. Germline V gene lookup returns CDR1 LGHNA and CDR2 YNFKEQ. Trimming pared 0 bases from V and 2 bases from J, leaving 8 bases between. The CDR3 is 14 amino acids. The CDR3, as DNA: TGTGCCAGCAGCCAAGACCACTATGCCTACGAGCAGTACTTC. It is translated as CASSQDHYAYEQYF.

The rearrangement uses TRBV6-5 and TRBJ1-1; the D gene is possibly TRBD1 (5 bases). Trimming removed 0 bases at V and 5 bases at J, with 10 bases between. Germline CDR1 MNHEY, CDR2 SVGAGI. The CDR3 consists of 14 residues. The CDR3 protein is CASSYSVAGTEAFF. In DNA, the CDR3 is TGTGCCAGCAGTTACTCGGTCGCAGGGACTGAAGCTTTCTTT.

The V call is TRBV9, the J call TRBJ2-2; 7 nucleotides align to TRBD2. Germline V CDR1 and CDR2: SGDLS, YYNGEE. This CDR3 contains 13 residues. The junction had 3 bases not matched to a gene; V was cut back by 3 bases and J by 7 bases. CDR3 sequence (DNA): TGTGCCAGCAGCGCCCCGGGGGGCGGGGAGCTGTTTTTT. This gives the protein CASSAPGGGELFF.

The chain combines TRBV7-9 with TRBJ2-5, with TRBD2 as a possible D gene (6 bases). Germline values: CDR1 SEHNR, CDR2 FQNEAQ (reference sequence). This CDR3 region has 16 residues. V was clipped by 0 bases and J by 4 bases, with 15 bases between them. The CDR3 DNA reads as TGTGCCAGCAGCTTAGCCGGGGGACGAGACAGAGAGACCCAGTACTTC. Protein: CASSLAGGRDRETQYF. The whole variable domain, filled in from reference TRBV7-9 and TRBJ2-5, reads DTGVSQNPRHKITKRGQNVTFRCDPISEHNRLYWYRQTLGQGPEFLTYFQNEAQLEKSRLLSDRFSAERPKGSFSTLEIQRTEQGDSAMYLCASSLAGGRDRETQYFGPGTRLLVL.

The chain uses TRBV2 and TRBJ1-1; D is unclear. The V gene lost 10 bases and the J gene lost 0 bases, with 15 bases spanning the gap. The germline CDR1 and CDR2 sequences are SNHLY and FYNNEI. The CDR3 loop spans 14 amino acids. This chain's CDR3 is CATKWETMNTEAFF. The CDR3 nucleotides are TGTGCCACAAAATGGGAAACGATGAACACTGAAGCTTTCTTT.

The chain employs TRBV4-1 and TRBJ2-1, with TRBD1 as a possible D gene (6 bases). V shed 2 bases and J shed 10 bases, with 12 bases lying between them. This CDR3 spans 13 amino acids. Looked up from germline, CDR1 is MGHRA and CDR2 is YSYEKL. For the CDR3, the DNA is TGCGCCAGCAGCCAATACACCGACAGGGAGCAGTTCTTC. Translation: CASSQYTDREQFF.

This clone appeared a single time. Other nucleotide sequences from this sample produce the same CDR3. The CDR3 region has the DNA TGTGCCAGCAGCGTAGGGCCTTCTGGAAACACCATATATTTT. Protein product: CASSVGPSGNTIYF. The V and J genes are TRBV9 and TRBJ1-3; no reliable D call. Germline CDR1 and CDR2: SGDLS and YYNGEE. The CDR3 is 14 amino acids. Trimming stripped 0 bases from V and 1 base from J, with 5 bases between. The full variable domain, its missing parts supplied by reference TRBV9 and TRBJ1-3, is DSGVTQTPKHLITATGQRVTLRCSPRSGDLSVYWYQQSLDQGLQFLIQYYNGEERAKGNILERFSAQQFPDLHSELNLSSLELGDSALYFCASSVGPSGNTIYFGEGSWLTVV.

Comment on this clone: The same CDR3 is also encoded by other DNA sequences in this sample. The chain combines TRBV9 with TRBJ2-5, with 7 bases that match TRBD1. Unmatched junction bases numbered 3, after V lost 0 bases and J lost 4 bases. The CDR3 is made up of 14 amino acids. In germline, CDR1 is SGDLS, CDR2 YYNGEE. CDR3 DNA sequence: TGTGCCAGCAGCGTAGCGGCAGGGGGAGAGACCCAGTACTTC. It specifies CASSVAAGGETQYF.

With respect to this clone: The same CDR3 can be traced to other DNA sequences in this sample. The chain uses TRBV6-5 and TRBJ1-1; D is possibly TRBD1 (5 bases). There are 14 residues in the CDR3. The germline V gene has CDR1 MNHEY and CDR2 SVGAGI. V lost 3 bases to trimming and J lost 2 bases, with 10 bases between them. This CDR3 is CASSYGRGNTEAFF. The CDR3 DNA sequence: TGTGCCAGCAGTTATGGTAGGGGAAACACTGAAGCTTTCTTT.

In its sample, this clone was seen a few times. This same CDR3 is encoded by further DNA sequences in the sample. This chain joins TRBV5-1 and TRBJ1-1; D is undetermined. The V end was cut by 0 bases, the J end by 5 bases, with 5 bases between. CDR3 size: 12 residues. Germline V gene data show CDR1 as SGHRS and CDR2 as YFSETQ. The CDR3 DNA sequence: TGCGCCAGCAGCTTGGGGCATACTGAAGCTTTCTTT. Amino acid sequence: CASSLGHTEAFF.

For this clone: A junction boundary mismatches the germline segment, possibly from a read error. The chain recombines TRBV7-9 with TRBJ2-3, with D tentatively TRBD2 (6 bases). The CDR3 totals 13 residues. In germline, CDR1 is SEHNR, CDR2 FQNEAQ (reference sequence). The CDR3: CASSQAGSGTQYF. The DNA for the CDR3 is TGCGCCAGCAGCCAAGCCGGGAGTGGTACGCAGTATTTT.

The V and J genes are TRBV27 and TRBJ1-1; D unclear. Looked up from germline, CDR1 is MNHEY and CDR2 is SMNVEV (reference sequence). The CDR3 is made up of 13 amino acids. Trimming pared 6 bases from V and 3 bases from J, leaving 11 bases between. CDR3 region: CASRSGSHTEAFF. CDR3 bases: TGTGCCAGCAGATCGGGTTCCCACACTGAAGCTTTCTTT.